Each of the 29 T cell receptor beta chains below was sequenced from the same sample in a study of T cell responses to AZD1222 COVID-19 vaccine. Generated by immunoSEQ multiplex PCR, the TCRdb table keeps only in-frame clones and is missing some. Of 140,000 to 150,000 clones in the sample, roughly 90% are singletons; the top ten hold about 4.1%. The source was peripheral blood, collected 28 days after the second AZD1222 dose. These TCRs come from an adult who received the AZD1222 COVID-19 vaccine.

The chain has TRBV5-1 and TRBJ2-6; D remains unclear. Trimming removed 1 base at V and 0 bases at J, with 5 bases between. Germline loops: CDR1 SGHRS, CDR2 YFSETQ. The CDR3 extends over 15 amino acids. The CDR3 DNA is TGCGCCAGCAGCTTGCGGTTCTCTGGGGCCAACGTCCTGACTTTC. Amino acids: CASSLRFSGANVLTF.

The V and J genes are TRBV6-5 and TRBJ2-1; 7 bases match TRBD2. V was clipped by 3 bases and J by 9 bases; unmatched bases: 8. Germline values: CDR1 MNHEY, CDR2 SVGAGI. CDR3 length: 14 residues. In nucleotides, the CDR3 is TGTGCCAGCAGTTATATCGGGGGGTGGGGTGAGCAGTTCTTC. Its protein product is CASSYIGGWGEQFF.

This chain connects TRBV4-3 to TRBJ1-6; 8 nucleotides match TRBD1. V shed 0 bases and J 5 bases; nucleotides not matched to a gene: 3. Germline lookup yields CDR1 LGHNA and CDR2 YSLEER. The CDR3 length is 16 residues. CDR3 loop: CASSQDTGGHNSPLHF. The CDR3 DNA follows: TGCGCCAGCAGCCAAGATACAGGGGGGCATAATTCACCCCTCCACTTT.

V is TRBV9 and J is TRBJ2-5; 7 positions match TRBD2. Trimming removed 4 bases from V and 5 bases from J; junction bases left unmatched: 11. Germline assignment: CDR1 SGDLS and CDR2 YYNGEE. The CDR3 spans 15 residues. The CDR3 region is CASSPGRGDPETQYF. DNA for the CDR3: TGTGCCAGCAGCCCAGGTCGGGGGGACCCCGAGACCCAGTACTTC.

This clone was observed a single time. V gene TRBV5-1 combines with J gene TRBJ1-3, with 7 bases that match TRBD1. Germline-derived CDR1 and CDR2 are SGHRS and YFSETQ. The CDR3 spans 14 residues. The junction had 3 bases not matched to a gene; V was cut back by 4 bases and J by 2 bases. CDR3 loop: CASSPGQAGNTIYF. The DNA for the CDR3 is TGCGCCAGCAGCCCAGGACAGGCTGGAAACACCATATATTTT. The variable domain in full, with the rest retrieved from reference TRBV5-1 and TRBJ1-3, is KAGVTQTPRYLIKTRGQQVTLSCSPISGHRSVSWYQQTPGQGLQFLFEYFSETQRNKGNFPGRFSGRQFSNSRSEMNVSTLELGDSALYLCASSPGQAGNTIYFGEGSWLTVV.

V gene TRBV4-3 combines with J gene TRBJ1-4, with 8 bases fitting TRBD1. V was clipped by 4 bases and J by 4 bases; unmatched bases: 2. The CDR3 consists of 14 residues. From germline, CDR1 is LGHNA and CDR2 YSLEER. This CDR3 reads CASSPGQVNEKLFF. The CDR3 nucleotides read TGCGCCAGCAGCCCGGGACAGGTTAATGAAAAACTGTTTTTT.

Remarks on this clone: Other DNA sequences from this sample encode an identical CDR3 as well. V and J are TRBV27 and TRBJ1-6, with D maybe TRBD1 (6 bases). Trimming shortened V by 3 bases and J by 6 bases, and 9 bases separated the two germline ends. Germline V CDR1 and CDR2: MNHEY, SMNVEV (reference sequence). CDR3 length: 14 amino acids. CDR3: CASSFRGGNSPLHF. The CDR3 coding sequence is TGTGCCAGCAGTTTTAGAGGGGGTAATTCACCCCTCCACTTT.

This rearrangement joins TRBV18 to TRBJ1-2; D is unclear. The CDR3 is 14 residues long. The germline V and J ends were trimmed by 3 bases and 0 bases, with 8 bases remaining between them. From germline, CDR1 is KGHSH and CDR2 LQKENI. The CDR3 is CASSPTSTNYGYTF. The DNA of the CDR3 is TGTGCCAGCTCACCGACATCTACTAACTATGGCTACACCTTC.

The V call is TRBV3-1 (or the pseudogene TRBV3-2), the J call TRBJ2-1; TRBD2 matches 7 bases. CDR1 LGHDT and CDR2 YNNKEL come from the germline V gene (reference sequence). J gave up 0 bases and V 8 bases, and 10 bases lay outside the gene matches. This CDR3 spans 16 amino acids. The CDR3 sequence: CASQGSGKVSYNEQFF. The CDR3 DNA sequence: TGTGCCAGCCAGGGCAGCGGGAAGGTCTCCTACAATGAGCAGTTCTTC.

This chain connects TRBV6-2 or TRBV6-3 to TRBJ1-1; 7 positions match TRBD1. CDR3 length: 15 amino acids. Germline assignment: CDR1 MNHEY and CDR2 SVGEGT. Germline trimming cut 5 bases from V and 3 bases from J; bases unmatched to any gene: 9. CDR3 region: CASSPGGGADTEAFF. The CDR3 nucleotides read TGTGCCAGCAGTCCCGGAGGGGGCGCTGACACTGAAGCTTTCTTT.

The rearrangement uses TRBV10-3 and TRBJ2-7, with TRBD1 matching over 10 bases. V gave up 4 bases and J gave up 3 bases; unmatched junction bases: 6. The CDR3 runs 15 residues. CDR1 ENHRY and CDR2 SYGVKD come from the germline V gene. Here the CDR3 DNA reads TGTGCCATCAGTGGTTACGACAGGGGGCTCTACGAGCAGTACTTC. Protein sequence: CAISGYDRGLYEQYF.

This clone showed up just once. The chain uses TRBV19 and TRBJ1-5; D gene ambiguous. V lost 5 bases, J lost 7 bases, and 15 bases lay in between. Germline-derived CDR1 and CDR2 are LNHDA and SQIVND (reference sequence). The CDR3 has 14 amino acids. CDR3 sequence: CASSPRVSSQPQHF. The CDR3 bases are TGTGCCAGTAGTCCCCGAGTATCATCGCAGCCCCAGCATTTT. Full variable domain (rest looked up from reference TRBV19 and TRBJ1-5): DGGITQSPKYLFRKEGQNVTLSCEQNLNHDAMYWYRQDPGQGLRLIYYSQIVNDFQKGDIAEGYSVSREKKESFPLTVTSAQKNPTAFYLCASSPRVSSQPQHFGDGTRLSIL.

This chain links TRBV10-1 with TRBJ1-2; D not certain. Per germline, CDR1 WNHNN and CDR2 SYGVQD (reference sequence). The CDR3 is 14 amino acids. The germline V and J ends were trimmed by 0 bases and 12 bases, with 17 bases remaining between them. In DNA form, the CDR3 reads TGCGCCAGCAGTGAGTCATGGGTTGGAGACGGAGACACCTTC. Protein sequence: CASSESWVGDGDTF.

The chain is built from TRBV7-8 and TRBJ2-1; no reliable D call. V dropped 4 bases and J dropped 5 bases, with 12 bases sitting between them. Germline V gives CDR1 SGHVS, CDR2 FQNEAQ. This CDR3 region has 14 residues. The chain's CDR3 is CASSYYLGNNEQFF. The CDR3 region has the DNA TGTGCCAGCAGCTATTACCTAGGAAACAATGAGCAGTTCTTC.

This chain connects TRBV4-1 to TRBJ2-3; possible D gene TRBD1, 6 bases. Germline V CDR1 and CDR2: MGHRA, YSYEKL. The CDR3 totals 15 residues. V was pared by 3 bases and J by 7 bases, with 17 bases between. The CDR3 region is CASSHSRGGLNTQYF. CDR3 sequence (DNA): TGCGCCAGCAGCCATAGCAGGGGTGGGCTAAATACGCAGTATTTT.

This clone was observed a single time. The chain uses TRBV27 and TRBJ1-2; 11 nucleotides agree with TRBD1. The V gene end was trimmed by 2 bases and the J gene end by 6 bases; junction bases not matched to a gene: 5. The CDR3 totals 15 residues. Germline-derived CDR1 and CDR2 are MNHEY and SMNVEV (reference sequence). The DNA for the CDR3 is TGTGCCAGCAGTTTAATCGGACAGGGGGCCGATGGCTACACCTTC. As protein: CASSLIGQGADGYTF.

The rearrangement joins TRBV27 to TRBJ1-1; tentatively, D is TRBD1 (6 bases). Trimming removed 6 bases from V and 5 bases from J, with 13 bases in between. CDR1 and CDR2 from the germline V gene are MNHEY and SMNVEV (reference sequence). There are 13 residues in the CDR3. The CDR3 is CASRRTGATEAFF. The CDR3 nucleotides read TGTGCCAGCAGACGAACGGGGGCGACTGAAGCTTTCTTT.

The CDR3 reads CAIRRQALGTDTQYF. Here the CDR3 DNA reads TGTGCCATCAGAAGACAGGCCCTGGGGACAGATACGCAGTATTTT. The chain joins TRBV10-3 to TRBJ2-3, with D possibly matching TRBD1 (6 bases). The CDR3 length is 15 residues. Germline CDR1 reads ENHRY; CDR2 reads SYGVKD. The V gene lost 6 bases and the J gene lost 3 bases, with 16 bases spanning the gap.

This rearrangement joins TRBV25-1 to TRBJ2-5; perhaps D is TRBD1 or TRBD2 (5 bases each). The CDR3 length is 13 residues. The V gene lost 3 bases and the J gene lost 5 bases, with 10 bases spanning the gap. The germline CDR1 and CDR2 sequences are MGHDK and SYGVNS. DNA for the CDR3: TGTGCCAGCAGTGATTGGGGGAAGGAGACCCAGTACTTC. Its protein is CASSDWGKETQYF. The full variable domain, rest sourced from reference TRBV25-1 and TRBJ2-5, is EADIYQTPRYLVIGTGKKITLECSQTMGHDKMYWYQQDPGMELHLIHYSYGVNSTEKGDLSSESTVSRIRTEHFPLTLESARPSHTSQYLCASSDWGKETQYFGPGTRLLVL.

To note about this clone: The sample contains more than one DNA sequence encoding this CDR3. The chain uses TRBV7-3 and TRBJ2-1; D remains unclear. CDR1 and CDR2 from the germline V gene are SGHTA and FQGTGA. Trimming shortened V by 2 bases and J by 6 bases, and 5 bases separated the two germline ends. The CDR3 runs 12 residues. The CDR3 DNA follows: TGTGCCAGCAGCTTACGTGGCAATGAGCAGTTCTTC. Its translation: CASSLRGNEQFF.

The rearrangement joins TRBV15 to TRBJ2-1; D may be TRBD2 (6 bases). There are 15 residues in the CDR3. Trimming took 5 bases from V and 0 from J, leaving 11 bases between them. Germline-derived CDR1 and CDR2 are LNHNV and YYDKDF (reference sequence). CDR3 sequence reads: CATSAGGDSYNEQFF. In nucleotides, the CDR3 is TGTGCCACCAGCGCAGGCGGGGACTCCTACAATGAGCAGTTCTTC.

This sequence joins TRBV2 and TRBJ2-3; D ambiguous. Germline CDR1 SNHLY, CDR2 FYNNEI. V lost 7 bases and J lost 3, with 11 bases in between. This CDR3 comprises 13 residues. The CDR3 DNA reads as TGTGCCAGCAACCTAGAGGCGACAGATACGCAGTATTTT. This codes for CASNLEATDTQYF.

This clone was counted once. The chain is built from TRBV5-4 and TRBJ2-3; D uncertain. The CDR3 contains 17 residues. V was trimmed by 5 bases and J by 0 bases, leaving 19 bases between them. Germline CDR1 and CDR2: SGHNT and YYREEE (reference sequence). CDR3 coding DNA: TGTGCCAGCAGTCCTCTTATTGGCGGAATGAGCACAGATACGCAGTATTTT. Translated: CASSPLIGGMSTDTQYF.

The chain carries TRBV19 and TRBJ2-7; D assignment may be TRBD1 or TRBD2 (5 bases each). This CDR3 contains 15 residues. Trimming removed 0 bases from V and 3 bases from J, with 12 bases in between. Germline-derived CDR1 and CDR2 are LNHDA and SQIVND (reference sequence). CDR3 protein: CASSIDLGAGYEQYF. The CDR3 coding sequence is TGTGCCAGTAGTATAGATCTCGGGGCAGGCTACGAGCAGTACTTC.

The V and J genes are TRBV15 and TRBJ2-1; tentatively, D is TRBD1 or TRBD2 (5 bases each). The CDR3 has 14 amino acids. V lost 6 bases and J lost 0, with 9 bases in between. Germline lookup yields CDR1 LNHNV and CDR2 YYDKDF (reference sequence). In DNA form, the CDR3 reads TGTGCCACCAGTGGGACCGCCTCCTACAATGAGCAGTTCTTC. This gives the protein CATSGTASYNEQFF.

This sequence joins TRBV7-2 and TRBJ1-1; no firm D call. The germline gives CDR1 SGHTA, CDR2 FQGNSA. The ends were cut back, 2 bases at V and 1 base at J, with 8 bases in the middle. The CDR3 contains 14 residues. In DNA form, the CDR3 reads TGTGCCAGCAGCTTAAGTCCCGCGAACACTGAAGCTTTCTTT. The encoded protein is CASSLSPANTEAFF. The whole variable domain, remainder taken from reference TRBV7-2 and TRBJ1-1, is GAGVSQSPSNKVTEKGKDVELRCDPISGHTALYWYRQSLGQGLEFLIYFQGNSAPDKSGLPSDRFSAERTGGSVSTLTIQRTQQEDSAVYLCASSLSPANTEAFFGQGTRLTVV.

The chain couples TRBV5-1 to TRBJ1-2, with D possibly matching TRBD1 (5 bases). V dropped 3 bases and J dropped 8 bases, with 17 bases sitting between them. The germline V gene has CDR1 SGHRS and CDR2 YFSETQ. This CDR3 comprises 14 residues. Written as DNA, the CDR3 is TGCGCCAGCAGCTCCCGGGGGAGTAAGGGCGGCTACACCTTC. This codes for CASSSRGSKGGYTF.

This chain joins TRBV7-2 and TRBJ1-2; 12 nucleotides line up with TRBD1. Germline V gene data show CDR1 as SGHTA and CDR2 as FQGNSA. CDR3 length equals 15 residues. With 1 base clipped from V and 7 bases from J, the junction kept 4 bases outside the gene matches. CDR3 region: CASSLVGQGAGGYTF. CDR3 bases: TGTGCCAGCAGCTTAGTGGGACAGGGGGCCGGTGGCTACACCTTC.

This sequence joins TRBV7-2 and TRBJ1-2; D gene unclear. Germline loops: CDR1 SGHTA, CDR2 FQGNSA. CDR3 length equals 13 residues. Trimming cost V 1 base and J 8 bases, with 11 bases left between them. This chain's CDR3 is CASSLVRERGYTF. CDR3 coding DNA: TGTGCCAGCAGCTTAGTCCGGGAGCGGGGCTACACCTTC.